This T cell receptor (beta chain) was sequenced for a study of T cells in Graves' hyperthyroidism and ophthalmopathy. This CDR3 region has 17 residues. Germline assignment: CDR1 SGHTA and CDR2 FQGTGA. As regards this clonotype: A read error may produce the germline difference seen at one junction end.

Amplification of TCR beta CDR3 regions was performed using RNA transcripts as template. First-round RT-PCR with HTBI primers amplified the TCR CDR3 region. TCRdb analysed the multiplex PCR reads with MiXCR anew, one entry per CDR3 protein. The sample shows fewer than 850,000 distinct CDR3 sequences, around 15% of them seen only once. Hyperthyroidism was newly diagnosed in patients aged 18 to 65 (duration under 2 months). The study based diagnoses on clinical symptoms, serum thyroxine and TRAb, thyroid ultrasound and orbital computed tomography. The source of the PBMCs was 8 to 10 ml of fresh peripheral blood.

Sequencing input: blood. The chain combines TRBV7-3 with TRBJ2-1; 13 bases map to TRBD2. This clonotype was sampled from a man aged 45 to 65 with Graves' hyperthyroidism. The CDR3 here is CASSLSGTSGIYNEQLF. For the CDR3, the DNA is TGTGCCAGCAGCTTATCCGGGACTAGCGGGATCTACAATGAGCAGTTATTC.